The present TCR beta chain was sequenced within a study of T cells in Graves' hyperthyroidism and ophthalmopathy. As for the study in general: Peripheral blood specimens were obtained at initial diagnosis, prior to any treatment. Whole-study results and caveats: Blood held most thyroid clonotypes expanded above 0.001 frequency.

PBMCs were collected from an approximately 10 ml volume of fresh peripheral blood. The CDR3 contains 15 residues. With 4 bases clipped from V and 6 bases from J, the junction kept 9 bases outside the gene matches. Germline CDR1 SGDLS, CDR2 YYNGEE. This clonotype appeared many times. As yet, its antigen is unknown. Using RNA transcripts as the source, TCR beta CDR3 regions were amplified. HTBI primers were employed in a first-round RT-PCR of the TCR CDR3. MiXCR, applied by TCRdb to the multiplex PCR reads, yields one record per CDR3 protein. This table holds fewer than 650,000 distinct CDR3 sequences, approximately 15% found once.

This receptor was obtained from a woman between 18 and 30 years old with Graves' ophthalmopathy. The V gene is TRBV9, the J gene TRBJ2-1, with 8 bases lining up with TRBD1. The sequenced sample was blood. The DNA of the CDR3 is TGTGCCAGCAGCTCCGGACAGGGAATATCCAATGAGCAGTTCTTC. It codes for CASSSGQGISNEQFF.